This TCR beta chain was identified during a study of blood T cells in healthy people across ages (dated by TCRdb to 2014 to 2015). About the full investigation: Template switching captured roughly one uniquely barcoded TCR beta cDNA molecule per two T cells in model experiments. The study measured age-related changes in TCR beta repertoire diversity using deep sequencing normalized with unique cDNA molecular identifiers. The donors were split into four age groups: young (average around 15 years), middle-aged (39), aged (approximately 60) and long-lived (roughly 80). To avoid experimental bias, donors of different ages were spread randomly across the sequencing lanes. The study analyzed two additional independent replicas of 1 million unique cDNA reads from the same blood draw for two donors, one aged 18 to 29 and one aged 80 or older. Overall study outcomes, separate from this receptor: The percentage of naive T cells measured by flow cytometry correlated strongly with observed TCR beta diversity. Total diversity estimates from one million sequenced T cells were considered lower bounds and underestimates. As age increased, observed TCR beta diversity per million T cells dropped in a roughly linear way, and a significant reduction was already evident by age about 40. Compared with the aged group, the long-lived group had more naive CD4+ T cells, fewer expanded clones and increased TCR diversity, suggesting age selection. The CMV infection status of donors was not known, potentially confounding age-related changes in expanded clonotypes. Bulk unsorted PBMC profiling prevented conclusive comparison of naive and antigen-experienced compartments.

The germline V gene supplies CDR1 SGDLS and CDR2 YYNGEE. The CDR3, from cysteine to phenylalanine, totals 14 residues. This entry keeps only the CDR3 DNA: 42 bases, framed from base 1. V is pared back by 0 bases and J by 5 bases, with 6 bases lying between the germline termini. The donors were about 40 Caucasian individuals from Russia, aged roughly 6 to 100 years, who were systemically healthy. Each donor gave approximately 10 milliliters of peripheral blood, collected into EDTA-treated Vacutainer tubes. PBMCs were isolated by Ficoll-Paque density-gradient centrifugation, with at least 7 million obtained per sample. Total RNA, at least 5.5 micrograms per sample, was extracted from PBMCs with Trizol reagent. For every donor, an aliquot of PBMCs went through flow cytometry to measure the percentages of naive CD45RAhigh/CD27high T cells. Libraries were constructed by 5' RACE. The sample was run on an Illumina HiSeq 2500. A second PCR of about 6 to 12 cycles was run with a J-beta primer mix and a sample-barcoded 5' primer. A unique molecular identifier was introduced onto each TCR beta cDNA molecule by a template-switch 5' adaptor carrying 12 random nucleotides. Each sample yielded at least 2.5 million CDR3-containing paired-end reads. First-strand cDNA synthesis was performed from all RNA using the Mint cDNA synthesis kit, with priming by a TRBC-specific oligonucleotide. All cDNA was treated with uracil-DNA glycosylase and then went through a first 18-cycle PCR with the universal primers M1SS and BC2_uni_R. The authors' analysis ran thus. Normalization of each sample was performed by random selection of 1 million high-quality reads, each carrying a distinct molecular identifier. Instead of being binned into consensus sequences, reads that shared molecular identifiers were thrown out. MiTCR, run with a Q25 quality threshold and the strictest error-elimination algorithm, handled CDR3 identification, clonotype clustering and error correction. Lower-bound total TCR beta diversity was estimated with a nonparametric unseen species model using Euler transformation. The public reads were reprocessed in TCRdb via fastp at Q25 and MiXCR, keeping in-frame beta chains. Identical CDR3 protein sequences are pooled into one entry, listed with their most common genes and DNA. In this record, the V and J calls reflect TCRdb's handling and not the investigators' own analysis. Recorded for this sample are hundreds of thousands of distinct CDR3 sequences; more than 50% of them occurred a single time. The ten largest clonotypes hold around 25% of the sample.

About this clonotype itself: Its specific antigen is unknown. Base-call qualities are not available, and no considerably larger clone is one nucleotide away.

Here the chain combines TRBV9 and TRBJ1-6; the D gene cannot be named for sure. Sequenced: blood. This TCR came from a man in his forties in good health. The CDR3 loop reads CASSVESNNSPLHF. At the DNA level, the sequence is TGTGCCAGCAGCGTAGAGTCAAATAATTCACCCCTCCACTTT.